The clone carrying this T cell receptor beta chain was picked up a small number of times. Its cognate antigen is unknown. TCRdb reprocessed the reads with MiXCR, giving one entry per CDR3 protein. The table has 800,000 to 950,000 distinct CDR3 sequences, over 25% seen once. This sample stems from a study of T cell repertoires in cytomegalovirus infection. The CDR3 covers 16 residues. The V gene's germline CDR1 is MDHEN and CDR2 SYDVKM. The ends were cut back, 3 bases at V and 0 bases at J, with 15 bases in the middle. The specimen was cultured CD8+ T cells from PBMCs, collected from culture after CMV antigen stimulation. This TCR was recovered from a human donor in good health (CMV status not recorded). Some clones in this sample may be carry-over from other donors' samples. The chain carries TRBV28 and TRBJ2-7; maybe TRBD1 (6 bases). The CDR3 nucleotides are TGTGCCAGCAGTTTTTACCAGGACAGAGACTCCTACGAGCAGTACGTC. Amino acids: CASSFYQDRDSYEQYV.